The table lists the clone carrying this T cell receptor beta chain with many counts. This entry belongs to a study of T cells in Graves' hyperthyroidism and ophthalmopathy. The CDR3 regions of TCR beta were amplified from RNA transcripts. Researchers ran a first-round RT-PCR on the TCR CDR3 using the HTBI primer set. MiXCR, applied by TCRdb to the multiplex PCR reads, yields one record per CDR3 protein. The sample lists about 300,000 distinct CDR3 sequences, roughly 20% occurring once. The sequenced sample was blood. The clonotype comes from a middle-aged man with Graves' ophthalmopathy.

The DNA of the CDR3 is TGTGCCAGCAGCTCCACCGGGACAGGGAATCGGTACGAGCAGTACTTC. Protein sequence: CASSSTGTGNRYEQYF. The chain couples TRBV7-2 to TRBJ2-7; 9 bases map to TRBD1. The CDR3 has 16 residues. From germline, CDR1 is SGHTA and CDR2 FQGNSA. J gave up 4 bases and V 4 bases, and 11 bases lay outside the gene matches. The full variable domain, with the rest looked up from reference TRBV7-2 and TRBJ2-7, is GAGVSQSPSNKVTEKGKDVELRCDPISGHTALYWYRQSLGQGLEFLIYFQGNSAPDKSGLPSDRFSAERTGGSVSTLTIQRTQQEDSAVYLCASSSTGTGNRYEQYFGPGTRLTVT.